Shown below are 7 T cell receptor beta chains from a single sample sequenced in a study of CD8+ T cells in alopecia areata. Treatment described: oral pan-JAK inhibitor, 5-10 mg twice daily. Investigators isolated RNA and reverse transcribed it into cDNA to act as the sequencing template. The method was immunoSEQ multiplex PCR; TCRdb's version includes in-frame clones alone and lacks a portion of them. The data show 190,000 or so clones, with roughly 61% seen just once and around an eighth held by the top ten. Sequenced material: CD8+ T cells sorted from blood, taken at week 24, from a patient treated with tofacitinib. These receptors were obtained from a human donor with alopecia areata.

The V gene is TRBV5-6, the J gene TRBJ1-1, with no clear D. The ends were cut back, 0 bases at V and 9 bases at J, with 15 bases in the middle. The CDR3 length is 14 residues. Germline CDR1 is SGHDT and CDR2 is YYEEEE. The CDR3 DNA is TGTGCCAGCAGCTTGGGCGGGTACCAAATTCAAGCTTTCTTT. It codes for CASSLGGYQIQAFF.

The chain links TRBV19 to TRBJ2-1; TRBD1 matches at 9 bases. V gave up 5 bases and J gave up 8 bases; unmatched junction bases: 4. In germline, CDR1 is LNHDA, CDR2 SQIVND (reference sequence). This CDR3 contains 13 residues. The DNA of the CDR3 is TGTGCCAGTAGTCCGGGACAGGGATATGAGCAGTTCTTC. It translates to CASSPGQGYEQFF.

This clone turned up a few times. This chain connects TRBV10-3 to TRBJ2-7; D remains ambiguous. Between the trimmed V and J ends, which lost 2 bases and 4 bases, there was a span of 6 bases. CDR1 and CDR2 from the germline V gene are ENHRY and SYGVKD. The CDR3 runs to 12 residues. CDR3 sequence reads: CAISEIEYEQYF. The DNA of the CDR3 is TGTGCCATCAGTGAGATAGAATACGAGCAGTACTTC.

About this clone: At one boundary the junction diverges from the germline segment, which might be a read error. The rearrangement uses TRBV11-2 and TRBJ2-7, with D perhaps assigned TRBD1 or TRBD2 (6 bases each). This CDR3 is 15 amino acids long. Looked up from germline, CDR1 is SGHAT and CDR2 is FQNNGV. The CDR3 is CASGLGAGSSYEQYF. The CDR3 region has the DNA TGTGCCAGCGGCTTGGGGGCGGGGAGCTCCTACGAGCAGTACTTC. Complete variable domain (other parts from reference TRBV11-2 and TRBJ2-7): EAGVAQSPRYKIIEKRQSVAFWCNPISGHATLYWYQQILGQGPKLLIQFQNNGVVDDSQLPKDRFSAERLKGVDSTLKIQPAKLEDSAVYLCASGLGAGSSYEQYFGPGTRLTVT.

The genes are TRBV4-1 and TRBJ2-5, with 11 positions matching TRBD2. The V segment lost 6 bases and the J segment 7 bases; nucleotides outside the gene matches: 10. The CDR3 covers 15 residues. Per the germline V gene, CDR1 is MGHRA and CDR2 is YSYEKL. This CDR3 reads CASSVLAGGRATQYF. The CDR3 region has the DNA TGCGCCAGCAGTGTGCTAGCGGGGGGCAGGGCGACCCAGTACTTC.

The V call is TRBV6-5, the J call TRBJ1-1; 7 nucleotides agree with TRBD1. The CDR3 loop spans 13 amino acids. Germline loops: CDR1 MNHEY, CDR2 SVGAGI. Germline trimming cut 2 bases from V and 7 bases from J; bases unmatched to any gene: 4. The CDR3 sequence: CASSYLGQDEAFF. The CDR3, as DNA: TGTGCCAGCAGTTACCTCGGACAGGATGAAGCTTTCTTT.

The chain links TRBV7-9 to TRBJ2-1, with D tentatively TRBD1 (6 bases). Germline CDR1 is SEHNR and CDR2 is FQNEAQ (reference sequence). V gave up 6 bases and J gave up 9 bases, with 21 bases separating them. There are 15 residues in the CDR3. CDR3 coding DNA: TGTGCCAGCAGTCCATGGGGGCGGGCGGAACCTGAGCAGTTCTTC. Translation: CASSPWGRAEPEQFF.